This is a list of T cell receptor beta chains from one sample in a study of T cells in narcolepsy. Some clones are missing from TCRdb's copy, which holds only in-frame ones; the method was immunoSEQ multiplex PCR. Of some 30,000 clones listed, around 77% were seen once; the top ten hold around 3.8%. The specimen sequenced was memory (CD45RA-) CD4+ T cells from blood. Every receptor here comes from a human donor in good health. Each CDR3 is given with its conserved first and last residue. The D gene is left open where the match is weak. Clone size is stated in some rows and not others, as once, few, many or a class when expanded.

few	TRBV19	.	TRBJ2-5	CASSQARRETQYF	TGTGCCAGTAGTCAGGCTAGGCGAGAGACCCAGTACTTC
once	TRBV2	.	TRBJ1-4	CASRGGPGKLFF	TGTGCCAGCAGGGGGGGCCCTGGAAAACTGTTTTTT
once	TRBV6-1	.	TRBJ1-1	CASSRGVPNTEAFF	TGTGCCAGCAGTCGGGGCGTTCCTAACACTGAAGCTTTCTTT
.	TRBV2	.	TRBJ2-3	CASTGNPDTQYF	TGTGCCAGCACTGGGAACCCTGATACGCAGTATTTT
.	TRBV1	.	TRBJ1-2	CTSSQDGHPRDYGYTF	TGCACCAGCAGCCAAGATGGACACCCCCGGGACTATGGCTACACCTTC
.	TRBV7-8	.	TRBJ2-3	CASSGRVLSPTGRGDTQYF	TGTGCCAGCAGCGGAAGAGTTCTTTCACCGACAGGGCGGGGAGATACGCAGTATTTT
.	TRBV5-1	TRBD1	TRBJ2-1	CASSPAGQGAFEQFF	TGCGCCAGCAGCCCGGCAGGACAGGGGGCTTTTGAGCAGTTCTTC
.	TRBV6-1	.	TRBJ1-5	CASSPSFGNQPQHF	TGTGCCAGCAGTCCCTCCTTCGGAAATCAGCCCCAGCATTTT
once	TRBV29-1	.	TRBJ2-3	CSVVSGNRTDTQYF	TGCAGCGTTGTGTCCGGGAACCGCACAGATACGCAGTATTTT
.	TRBV6-6	.	TRBJ2-6	CASSKDGSGANVLTF	TGTGCCAGCAGCAAGGACGGGTCTGGGGCCAACGTCCTGACTTTC
.	TRBV6-1	TRBD1	TRBJ1-3	CASRNRDRPSGSIYF	TGTGCCAGCAGGAATAGGGACAGGCCATCGGGGTCCATATATTTT
once	TRBV19	.	TRBJ1-5	CACTLDSSNQPQHF	TGTGCCTGTACCTTGGACAGTAGCAATCAGCCCCAGCATTTT
.	TRBV5-1	.	TRBJ2-3	CASSSHYTDTQYF	TGCGCCAGCAGCTCCCATTACACAGATACGCAGTATTTT
.	TRBV4-1	.	TRBJ2-3	CASSQDGDFDTQYF	TGCGCCAGCAGCCAAGATGGTGACTTTGATACGCAGTATTTT
.	TRBV5-5	.	TRBJ2-7	CASSFSRGRPYEQYF	TGTGCCAGCAGCTTTTCCAGGGGGAGGCCCTACGAGCAGTACTTC
.	TRBV11-3	TRBD2	TRBJ2-1	CASSSTSGFYNEQFF	TGTGCCAGCAGCTCCACTAGCGGGTTCTACAATGAGCAGTTCTTC
once	TRBV30	.	TRBJ2-3	CAWSARNTDTQYF	TGTGCCTGGAGTGCCCGAAACACAGATACGCAGTATTTT
.	TRBV7-2	.	TRBJ1-3	CASSMNRAFSGNTIYF	TGTGCCAGCAGCATGAACAGGGCTTTCTCTGGAAACACCATATATTTT
.	TRBV5-1	.	TRBJ1-1	CASSLGGGGEAFF	TGCGCCAGCAGCTTGGGCGGGGGCGGTGAAGCTTTCTTT
.	TRBV7-2	TRBD2	TRBJ2-7	CASNLAGLSYEQYF	TGTGCCAGCAATCTAGCGGGTCTCTCCTACGAGCAGTACTTC
few	TRBV5-1	TRBD1	TRBJ2-5	CASSSTGGLETQYF	TGCGCCAGCAGCTCGACAGGGGGCTTGGAGACCCAGTACTTC
.	TRBV5-5	.	TRBJ2-5	CASTRAAGKETQYF	TGTGCCAGCACCCGGGCGGCAGGGAAAGAGACCCAGTACTTC
.	TRBV6-5	.	TRBJ2-1	CASSYSSANEQFF	TGTGCCAGCAGTTACTCGTCGGCCAATGAGCAGTTCTTC
.	TRBV19	.	TRBJ2-6	CASSDQGPSSGANVLTF	TGTGCCAGTAGCGACCAGGGACCCAGCTCTGGGGCCAACGTCCTGACTTTC
.	TRBV7-9	TRBD2	TRBJ2-7	CASSSGLAGVSEQYF	TGTGCCAGCAGCTCGGGACTAGCGGGAGTATCCGAGCAGTACTTC
.	TRBV11-3	.	TRBJ2-3	CASSLGREGEQYF	TGTGCCAGCAGCTTGGGGAGGGAGGGGGAGCAGTATTTT
few	TRBV19	.	TRBJ2-7	CASSEQGANEQYF	TGTGCCAGTAGTGAGCAGGGAGCCAACGAGCAGTACTTC
.	TRBV29-1	TRBD1	TRBJ2-1	CSVHRHPGGSEQFF	TGCAGCGTCCATAGGCATCCAGGGGGCAGTGAGCAGTTCTTC
.	TRBV7-2	.	TRBJ2-1	CASSLAGSWLGEQFF	TGTGCCAGCAGCTTAGCGGGGTCCTGGTTGGGTGAGCAGTTCTTC
.	TRBV30	.	TRBJ2-1	CAWSETPQIQFF	TGTGCCTGGAGCGAGACCCCCCAAATCCAGTTCTTC
.	TRBV19	.	TRBJ1-1	CASRDQGGTEAFF	TGTGCCAGCAGAGACCAAGGGGGCACTGAAGCTTTCTTT
once	TRBV2	TRBD2	TRBJ2-1	CASRVAGSYNEQFF	TGTGCCAGCAGGGTAGCGGGCTCCTACAATGAGCAGTTCTTC
few	TRBV6-1	TRBD2	TRBJ2-3	CASSVLGGRAGGTQYF	TGTGCCAGCAGTGTTCTTGGCGGGAGGGCCGGGGGTACGCAGTATTTT
.	TRBV14	.	TRBJ1-2	CASSQVSVVAGGYTF	TGTGCCAGCAGCCAAGTGTCGGTCGTCGCGGGGGGCTACACCTTC
.	TRBV6-1	.	TRBJ1-2	CASSEATEYGYTF	TGTGCCAGCAGTGAAGCGACAGAGTATGGCTACACCTTC
.	TRBV4-1	.	TRBJ1-5	CASSQADMGNQPQHF	TGCGCCAGCAGCCAAGCGGACATGGGCAATCAGCCCCAGCATTTT
.	TRBV23-1	TRBD2	TRBJ2-3	CASSQTPSGRAGADTQYF	TGCGCCAGCAGTCAAACTCCTAGCGGGAGGGCCGGTGCAGATACGCAGTATTTT
.	TRBV4-1	.	TRBJ1-1	CASSERGITEAFF	TGCGCCAGCAGCGAAAGGGGGATCACTGAAGCTTTCTTT
.	TRBV6-6	TRBD1	TRBJ1-1	CASTPPGQGAPFF	TGTGCCAGCACGCCTCCGGGACAGGGGGCGCCTTTCTTT
.	TRBV5-6	.	TRBJ1-1	CASSLDGGAYTEAFF	TGTGCCAGCAGCCTAGATGGGGGCGCCTACACTGAAGCTTTCTTT
.	TRBV5-6	TRBD1	TRBJ1-5	CASSFGWAARGRLDQPQHF	TGTGCCAGCAGCTTTGGTTGGGCAGCGAGGGGGCGTCTGGATCAGCCCCAGCATTTT
.	TRBV5-4	.	TRBJ2-3	CASSPPSRGTDTQYF	TGTGCCAGCAGCCCCCCATCCCGGGGGACAGATACGCAGTATTTT
.	TRBV11-2	.	TRBJ1-2	CASSPPGASYGYTF	TGTGCCAGCAGCCCGCCGGGCGCCAGCTATGGCTACACCTTC
once	TRBV14	TRBD1	TRBJ2-5	CASSQPGQQETQYF	TGTGCCAGCAGCCAGCCGGGACAGCAAGAGACCCAGTACTTC